These 8 T cell receptor beta chains share one sample of origin, sequenced in a study of shared clonotypes between healthy human individuals. Profiling relied on immunoSEQ multiplex PCR, and the TCRdb table lists in-frame clones only, not all of them. Here the sample spans 1 million to 1.2 million clones, roughly 77% being singletons. The sequenced sample consisted of memory CD4+ T cells from PBMCs. Sample subset: CD45RA-negative fraction. These receptors were obtained from a man aged 18 to 29 in good health. Some clones in this sample may be carry-over from other donors' samples.

V gene TRBV11-3 combines with J gene TRBJ2-2, with 7 positions matching TRBD1. This CDR3 has 14 residues. Germline lookup yields CDR1 SGHNT and CDR2 YENEEA. V dropped 6 bases and J dropped 1; count of bases not matched to a gene: 2. Here the CDR3 reads CASSRQGNTGELFF. As DNA, the CDR3 is TGTGCCAGCAGTCGACAGGGGAACACCGGGGAGCTGTTTTTT.

This clone was seen only once. In nucleotides, the CDR3 is TGTGCCAGCAGCTTAGGTGCAGGCGAGCAGTACTTC. Its translation is CASSLGAGEQYF. The rearrangement links TRBV5-5 to TRBJ2-7, with D unclear. Between the trimmed V and J ends, which lost 2 bases and 6 bases, there was a span of 9 bases. The CDR3 has 12 amino acids. Germline CDR1 reads SGHKS; CDR2 reads YYEKEE (reference sequence).

The sample holds a few counts of this clone. The V call is TRBV28, the J call TRBJ1-1, with a weak D call TRBD1 (5 bases). This CDR3 comprises 17 residues. Trimming left V 7 bases short and J 0 bases short, with 21 bases between. Germline V lookup: CDR1 MDHEN, CDR2 SYDVKM. CDR3 DNA sequence: TGTGCCAGCAACACCTGGGGCCGGCGGGGGATGAACACTGAAGCTTTCTTT. Translated, it gives CASNTWGRRGMNTEAFF.

Only one count was recorded for this clone. The genes are TRBV5-1 and TRBJ2-3; D not certain. This CDR3 is built from 13 residues. Germline V gives CDR1 SGHRS, CDR2 YFSETQ. The V end was cut by 7 bases, the J end by 0 bases, with 9 bases between. CDR3 region: CASVSTSTDTQYF. Here the CDR3 DNA reads TGCGCCAGCGTGAGCACTAGCACAGATACGCAGTATTTT.

This chain joins TRBV6-6 and TRBJ2-7; the match to TRBD2 covers 9 bases. The CDR3 runs 15 residues. The ends lost 5 bases at V and 0 bases at J; junction bases unmatched: 5. Looked up from germline, CDR1 is MNHNY and CDR2 is SVGAGI (reference sequence). The CDR3 coding sequence is TGTGCCAGCAGTCAAGCGGGAGGTGCCTCCTACGAGCAGTACTTC. Its translation is CASSQAGGASYEQYF.

The CDR3 coding sequence is TGTGCCAGCAGCTTAAACCGGGTAGGCACAGATACGCAGTATTTT. Its translation is CASSLNRVGTDTQYF. The rearrangement links TRBV7-2 to TRBJ2-3; D unclear. Germline V gene lookup returns CDR1 SGHTA and CDR2 FQGNSA. The CDR3 loop spans 15 amino acids. The V gene lost 2 bases and the J gene lost 1 base, with 10 bases spanning the gap.

The gene calls are TRBV4-3 and TRBJ2-7, with D tentatively TRBD1 or TRBD2 (5 bases each). The CDR3 runs to 15 residues. V lost 0 bases and J 2 bases, leaving 11 bases between the germline ends. Germline V lookup: CDR1 LGHNA, CDR2 YSLEER. The CDR3: CASSQDRRGAYEQYF. CDR3 DNA: TGCGCCAGCAGCCAAGATCGGAGAGGGGCCTACGAGCAGTACTTC.

This clone showed up just a few times. V gene TRBV7-2 combines with J gene TRBJ2-7; maybe TRBD2 (5 bases). Germline CDR1 is SGHTA and CDR2 is FQGNSA. The CDR3 extends over 16 amino acids. The V end lost 2 bases, the J end lost 2 bases, and 16 bases lay between the germline ends. The CDR3 bases are TGTGCCAGCAGCTTATCCGGGGTCCTTCTCCCCTACGAGCAGTACTTC. The encoded protein is CASSLSGVLLPYEQYF. The complete variable domain, with remaining parts taken from reference TRBV7-2 and TRBJ2-7, reads GAGVSQSPSNKVTEKGKDVELRCDPISGHTALYWYRQSLGQGLEFLIYFQGNSAPDKSGLPSDRFSAERTGGSVSTLTIQRTQQEDSAVYLCASSLSGVLLPYEQYFGPGTRLTVT.